Below, 30 T cell receptor beta chains from the same sample are listed, as sequenced in a study of shared clonotypes between healthy human individuals (dated by TCRdb to the early 2020s). Library preparation employed the immunoSEQ multiplex PCR assay. TCRdb obtained this table from immuneACCESS and retained in-frame rearrangements with V and J assigned. These tables miss some clones; where compared with another copy, unresolved V genes account for less than half of the shortfall, and the remainder is unexplained. Recorded for this sample are some 1.5 million clones; 95% to 99% of them occurred a single time. The top ten clones comprise 0.45% of the sample. Sequencing used naive CD4+ T cells sorted from blood. The cell subset or site label of this sample denotes: CD45RA+ positively selected. These receptor sequences come from a young man in good health.

J is TRBJ2-7 and V is TRBV7-8; the D gene is possibly TRBD2 (7 bases). Germline V gene data show CDR1 as SGHVS and CDR2 as FQNEAQ. The CDR3 totals 15 residues. Trimming took off 3 bases at V and 3 bases at J, with 15 bases between the two ends. Here the CDR3 DNA reads TGTGCCAGCAGCTTTGAAAGGGGGGGGCTCTACGAGCAGTACTTC. This sequence encodes CASSFERGGLYEQYF. Full variable domain (outside the CDR3, taken from reference TRBV7-8 and TRBJ2-7): GAGVSQSPRYKVAKRGQDVALRCDPISGHVSLFWYQQALGQGPEFLTYFQNEAQLDKSGLPSDRFFAERPEGSVSTLKIQRTQQEDSAVYLCASSFERGGLYEQYFGPGTRLTVT.

This sequence joins TRBV7-2 and TRBJ1-5, with 7 nucleotides matching TRBD1. Germline CDR1 reads SGHTA; CDR2 reads FQGNSA. The trim removed 3 bases at V and 13 bases at J, leaving 12 bases unmatched. The CDR3 is 14 residues long. DNA for the CDR3: TGTGCCAGCAGCTTCCCTGGGACAGCCATGACTCAGCATTTT. This gives the protein CASSFPGTAMTQHF.

V is TRBV19 and J is TRBJ2-5; D assignment may be TRBD1 or TRBD2 (5 bases each). The germline V gene has CDR1 LNHDA and CDR2 SQIVND (reference sequence). This CDR3 is 15 amino acids long. V lost 3 bases, J lost 2 bases, and 13 bases lay in between. CDR3 in DNA: TGTGCCAGTAGTATTGGAGGACAACTTCAAGAGACCCAGTACTTC. Translated, it gives CASSIGGQLQETQYF.

Regarding this clone: The same CDR3 can be traced to other DNA sequences in this sample. The V and J genes are TRBV29-1 and TRBJ2-1, with D possibly being TRBD2 (5 bases). Germline V CDR1 and CDR2: SQVTM, ANQGSEA. Trimming shortened V by 3 bases and J by 2 bases, and 14 bases separated the two germline ends. The CDR3 is 15 residues long. CDR3 sequence: CSVEDRGFPYNEQFF. In DNA form, the CDR3 reads TGCAGCGTTGAGGATCGCGGGTTCCCCTACAATGAGCAGTTCTTC.

The chain employs TRBV19 and TRBJ1-5, with D tentatively TRBD1 (5 bases). The CDR3 loop spans 15 amino acids. CDR1 LNHDA and CDR2 SQIVND come from the germline V gene (reference sequence). Trimming left V 5 bases short and J 4 bases short, with 15 bases between. The CDR3 loop is CASSPTTVLNQPQHF. CDR3 sequence (DNA): TGTGCCAGTAGTCCCACGACAGTCTTGAATCAGCCCCAGCATTTT.

The chain recombines TRBV19 with TRBJ2-3, with D possibly TRBD2 on 7 matching bases. This CDR3 is built from 19 residues. Germline V CDR1 and CDR2: LNHDA, SQIVND (reference sequence). Between the trimmed V and J ends, which lost 3 bases and 0 bases, there was a span of 22 bases. The CDR3 nucleotides are TGTGCCAGTAGTATGGACCCCAGGGCGGGGGCCTCTAGCACAGATACGCAGTATTTT. Its protein product is CASSMDPRAGASSTDTQYF.

This chain connects TRBV15 to TRBJ2-1; D is unresolved. Germline CDR1 reads LNHNV; CDR2 reads YYDKDF (reference sequence). This CDR3 is built from 12 residues. Trimming left V 4 bases short and J 4 bases short, with 5 bases between. This CDR3 is CATSTVYNEQFF. Written as DNA, the CDR3 is TGTGCCACCAGCACGGTTTACAATGAGCAGTTCTTC.

The chain links TRBV5-1 to TRBJ2-6; D possibly uses TRBD1 or TRBD2 (6 bases each). The CDR3 has 17 amino acids. The V end was cut by 1 base, the J end by 2 bases, with 13 bases between. Germline V gene data show CDR1 as SGHRS and CDR2 as YFSETQ. This chain's CDR3 is CASSLWGATAGANVLTF. Here the CDR3 DNA reads TGCGCCAGCAGCTTGTGGGGGGCGACAGCTGGGGCCAACGTCCTGACTTTC.

This clone was detected only once. The gene calls are TRBV9 and TRBJ2-5; 9 nucleotides match TRBD2. After removal of 6 bases from V and 5 bases from J, the junction contained 11 bases not matched to a gene. The CDR3 is made up of 15 amino acids. The germline V gene encodes CDR1 SGDLS and CDR2 YYNGEE. The CDR3, as DNA: TGTGCCAGCAATTTAGCGGGAGTTGAGCGGGAGACCCAGTACTTC. This encodes CASNLAGVERETQYF.

V usage is TRBV6-6 and J usage is TRBJ2-5, with D possibly TRBD1 on 5 matching bases. V was shortened by 5 bases and J by 2 bases, with 18 bases between the two germline ends. The CDR3 extends over 16 amino acids. Germline CDR1 MNHNY, CDR2 SVGAGI (reference sequence). The CDR3 nucleotides read TGTGCCAGCAGTACCGCTCAGGGCTTCAGTCAAGAGACCCAGTACTTC. This codes for CASSTAQGFSQETQYF.

The chain uses TRBV4-1 and TRBJ1-2; weak D call: TRBD1 (6 bases). This CDR3 comprises 19 residues. Trimming removed 8 bases at V and 1 base at J, with 29 bases between. Germline-derived CDR1 and CDR2 are MGHRA and YSYEKL. The CDR3 nucleotides read TGCGCCAGCTTCTCAGGTTGGGGGCCGTCGGGGCTTTTTAACTATGGCTACACCTTC. Amino acids: CASFSGWGPSGLFNYGYTF.

This clone appeared a single time. The CDR3 DNA reads as TGTGCCAGCAGCCAGGACAGGCCCTACACAGATACGCAGTATTTT. This translates into CASSQDRPYTDTQYF. This chain joins TRBV11-2 and TRBJ2-3; 7 nucleotides line up with TRBD1. The junction had 7 bases not matched to a gene; V was cut back by 5 bases and J by 2 bases. The germline V gene has CDR1 SGHAT and CDR2 FQNNGV. The CDR3 extends over 15 amino acids. The complete variable domain, with remaining parts taken from reference TRBV11-2 and TRBJ2-3, reads EAGVAQSPRYKIIEKRQSVAFWCNPISGHATLYWYQQILGQGPKLLIQFQNNGVVDDSQLPKDRFSAERLKGVDSTLKIQPAKLEDSAVYLCASSQDRPYTDTQYFGPGTRLTVL.

Comment on this clone: This specimen includes other DNA sequences encoding the same CDR3. V is TRBV9 and J is TRBJ2-1; D is ambiguous. CDR1 and CDR2 (germline): SGDLS, YYNGEE. V dropped 0 bases and J dropped 5 bases, with 6 bases sitting between them. The CDR3 totals 13 residues. CDR3 region: CASSVGGNNEQFF. The CDR3 DNA reads TGTGCCAGCAGCGTAGGAGGTAACAATGAGCAGTTCTTC.

This rearrangement joins TRBV6-5 to TRBJ2-3, with 7 bases aligning to TRBD1. The V segment lost 6 bases and the J segment 2 bases; nucleotides outside the gene matches: 5. This CDR3 is 14 amino acids long. The germline V gene has CDR1 MNHEY and CDR2 SVGAGI. The CDR3 nucleotides are TGTGCCAGCAGCCACAGGGGCGACACAGATACGCAGTATTTT. Encoded protein: CASSHRGDTDTQYF.

V is TRBV18 and J is TRBJ1-1, with D uncertain. The V end lost 4 bases, the J end lost 0 bases, and 12 bases lay between the germline ends. Germline CDR1 and CDR2: KGHSH and LQKENI. The CDR3 has 15 amino acids. The CDR3 reads CASSLADTMNTEAFF. The CDR3 DNA follows: TGTGCCAGCTCACTGGCAGACACCATGAACACTGAAGCTTTCTTT.

The chain has TRBV5-1 and TRBJ2-2; D gene uncertain. Trimming left V 3 bases short and J 0 bases short, with 9 bases between. CDR3 length: 15 amino acids. The germline gives CDR1 SGHRS, CDR2 YFSETQ. DNA for the CDR3: TGCGCCAGCAGCTGGACCCGGACGAACACCGGGGAGCTGTTTTTT. The encoded protein is CASSWTRTNTGELFF.

The gene calls are TRBV11-3 and TRBJ2-1; 8 bases match TRBD1. Germline V CDR1 and CDR2: SGHNT, YENEEA. After removal of 1 base from V and 8 bases from J, the junction contained 7 bases not matched to a gene. This CDR3 has 15 amino acids. CDR3: CASSLGGQGRDEQFF. CDR3 bases: TGTGCCAGCAGCTTAGGTGGACAGGGACGAGATGAGCAGTTCTTC.

Note on this clone: The sample has other DNA sequences that encode this CDR3 too. This chain links TRBV7-9 with TRBJ2-3; the D gene is possibly TRBD2 (6 bases). Trimming stripped 4 bases from V and 1 base from J, with 6 bases between. Germline assignment: CDR1 SEHNR and CDR2 FQNEAQ (reference sequence). The CDR3 covers 13 residues. CDR3 nucleotide sequence: TGTGCCAGCAGCTCTAGCGGCACAGATACGCAGTATTTT. This gives the protein CASSSSGTDTQYF.

The V call is TRBV2, the J call TRBJ2-1; D perhaps matches TRBD1 (5 bases). The germline V gene encodes CDR1 SNHLY and CDR2 FYNNEI. V lost 7 bases and J lost 9, with 13 bases in between. The CDR3 spans 12 residues. DNA of the CDR3: TGTGCCAGCAATCGGTGGGGCTTTGAGCAGTTCTTC. Protein: CASNRWGFEQFF.

This clone showed up just once. V and J are TRBV28 and TRBJ1-1; 8 nucleotides line up with TRBD1. J was trimmed by 10 bases and V by 3 bases; bases with no gene match: 4. Germline loops: CDR1 MDHEN, CDR2 SYDVKM. This CDR3 is built from 12 residues. CDR3 in amino acids: CASSLNRGGAFF. The DNA of the CDR3 is TGTGCCAGCAGTTTGAACAGGGGGGGAGCTTTCTTT. The full variable domain, rest sourced from reference TRBV28 and TRBJ1-1, is DVKVTQSSRYLVKRTGEKVFLECVQDMDHENMFWYRQDPGLGLRLIYFSYDVKMKEKGDIPEGYSVSREKKERFSLILESASTNQTSMYLCASSLNRGGAFFGQGTRLTVV.

The V and J genes are TRBV7-2 and TRBJ2-1; D possibly corresponds to TRBD1 (7 bases). The CDR3 has 17 residues. V was pared by 3 bases and J by 3 bases, with 18 bases between. CDR1 and CDR2 (germline): SGHTA, FQGNSA. For the CDR3, the DNA is TGTGCCAGCAGCTTGGGAGGAGGGGGCCCCCGCTACAATGAGCAGTTCTTC. This sequence encodes CASSLGGGGPRYNEQFF.

This chain uses TRBV5-6 with TRBJ2-7, with D possibly being TRBD1 (6 bases). The CDR3 contains 13 residues. Germline assignment: CDR1 SGHDT and CDR2 YYEEEE. Trimming shortened V by 0 bases and J by 6 bases, and 10 bases separated the two germline ends. CDR3 nucleotide sequence: TGTGCCAGCAGCTTGGACAGGGCTTCCGAGCAGTACTTC. This gives the protein CASSLDRASEQYF.

The rearrangement links TRBV6-6 to TRBJ2-1; weak D call: TRBD2 (6 bases). The germline V gene has CDR1 MNHNY and CDR2 SVGAGI (reference sequence). V shed 7 bases and J shed 3 bases, with 16 bases lying between them. The CDR3 totals 15 residues. CDR3 amino acids: CASKARDQNYNEQFF. CDR3 DNA sequence: TGTGCCAGCAAAGCGCGGGACCAAAACTACAATGAGCAGTTCTTC.

This clone occurred once. The rearrangement joins TRBV5-4 to TRBJ2-1; 8 nucleotides line up with TRBD2. After removal of 7 bases from V and 4 bases from J, the junction contained 13 bases not matched to a gene. CDR1 and CDR2 from the germline V gene are SGHNT and YYREEE (reference sequence). The CDR3 is 16 amino acids. The CDR3 sequence: CASGLGVGRVYNEQFF. The CDR3 region has the DNA TGTGCCAGCGGCCTGGGGGTCGGGAGGGTTTACAATGAGCAGTTCTTC.

On this clone: In the same sample, other DNA sequences code for this CDR3. V gene TRBV5-1 combines with J gene TRBJ2-7, with 9 bases aligning to TRBD1. Unmatched junction bases numbered 2, after V lost 4 bases and J lost 0 bases. Germline loops: CDR1 SGHRS, CDR2 YFSETQ. The CDR3 sequence is 14 residues long. The CDR3, as DNA: TGCGCCAGCAGCCCGGGACAGGGCTCCTACGAGCAGTACTTC. This gives the protein CASSPGQGSYEQYF.

V is TRBV18 and J is TRBJ1-3; TRBD1 matches 9 bases. Germline loops: CDR1 KGHSH, CDR2 LQKENI. The CDR3 sequence is 16 residues long. Trimming cost V 1 base and J 3 bases; bases outside gene matches: 4. Here the CDR3 DNA reads TGTGCCAGCTCACCACGGGACAGGGTAATTGGAAACACCATATATTTT. Its protein is CASSPRDRVIGNTIYF. Full variable domain (remainder filled in from reference TRBV18 and TRBJ1-3): NAGVMQNPRHLVRRRGQEARLRCSPMKGHSHVYWYRQLPEEGLKFMVYLQKENIIDESGMPKERFSAEFPKEGPSILRIQQVVRGDSAAYFCASSPRDRVIGNTIYFGEGSWLTVV.

This sequence joins TRBV28 and TRBJ2-3; 9 positions match TRBD2. Germline V gene data show CDR1 as MDHEN and CDR2 as SYDVKM. J gave up 8 bases and V 5 bases, and 14 bases lay outside the gene matches. This CDR3 region has 16 residues. As DNA, the CDR3 is TGTGCCAGCAGTAAGGGACTAGCCCCCTCCTTGGGTACGCAGTATTTT. Its translation is CASSKGLAPSLGTQYF.

This clone has only one observation. The chain has TRBV5-1 and TRBJ2-7, with D tentatively TRBD1 (7 bases). Germline assignment: CDR1 SGHRS and CDR2 YFSETQ. This CDR3 contains 13 residues. V was shortened by 7 bases and J by 0 bases, with 11 bases between the two germline ends. The CDR3 here is CASGGDSSYEQYF. DNA for the CDR3: TGCGCCAGCGGCGGGGACAGCTCCTACGAGCAGTACTTC.

The chain is built from TRBV19 and TRBJ1-2; D unresolved. With 0 bases removed from V and 0 bases from J, the gap between germline ends came to 8 bases. This CDR3 is built from 15 residues. The germline gives CDR1 LNHDA, CDR2 SQIVND (reference sequence). The CDR3 is CASSIDRAANYGYTF. The CDR3 nucleotides are TGTGCCAGTAGTATAGATAGGGCCGCTAACTATGGCTACACCTTC.

The chain links TRBV15 to TRBJ1-3; no firm D call. CDR3 size: 14 residues. V lost 4 bases to trimming and J lost 6 bases, with 13 bases between them. Looked up from germline, CDR1 is LNHNV and CDR2 is YYDKDF (reference sequence). CDR3 bases: TGTGCCACCAGCAATAAGAGGGTGACAAACACCATATATTTT. Translation gives CATSNKRVTNTIYF. The full variable domain, in which reference TRBV15 and TRBJ1-3 provide the parts outside the CDR3, is DAMVIQNPRYQVTQFGKPVTLSCSQTLNHNVMYWYQQKSSQAPKLLFHYYDKDFNNEADTPDNFQSRRPNTSFCFLDIRSPGLGDTAMYLCATSNKRVTNTIYFGEGSWLTVV.